The rows below give T cell receptor beta chains drawn from one sample of a study of blood T cell repertoires in COVID-19. Generated by immunoSEQ multiplex PCR, the TCRdb table keeps only in-frame clones and is missing some. The table records about 36,000 clones, about nine tenths of them present only once. Sequencing was carried out using peripheral blood. These receptors originate from a human donor in a cohort sampled during active COVID-19. Each CDR3 is given with its conserved first and last residue. The D gene is left open where the match is weak. Expanded clones are given a class, and other clones once, few, many or no size at all.

D gene,V gene,clone size,J gene,CDR3 protein,CDR3 DNA
TRBD2,TRBV5-4,-,TRBJ2-1,CASSFVAGAPTNEQFF,TGTGCCAGCAGCTTCGTAGCGGGAGCCCCCACGAATGAGCAGTTCTTC
TRBD1,TRBV11-3,-,TRBJ1-3,CASSPGTVNSGNTIYF,TGTGCCAGCAGCCCAGGGACAGTTAACTCTGGAAACACCATATATTTT
-,TRBV3-1/TRBV3-2,-,TRBJ2-4,CASRGRGGIAKNIQYF,TGTGCCAGCAGGGGCAGGGGAGGGATAGCCAAAAACATTCAGTACTTC
TRBD1,TRBV9,-,TRBJ2-6,CASSVGTGGPGANVLTF,TGTGCCAGCAGCGTAGGGACAGGGGGCCCTGGGGCCAACGTCCTGACTTTC
-,TRBV28,-,TRBJ2-1,CASSPVGPSNNEQFF,TGTGCCAGCAGCCCCGTGGGGCCCTCGAACAATGAGCAGTTCTTC
TRBD2,TRBV3-1/TRBV3-2,-,TRBJ2-7,CASSHRLAENYEQYF,TGTGCCAGCAGCCATCGACTAGCGGAAAACTACGAGCAGTACTTC
TRBD2,TRBV9,-,TRBJ2-1,CASSVGVSGSRSYNEQFF,TGTGCCAGCAGCGTAGGGGTTAGCGGGAGTCGCTCCTACAATGAGCAGTTCTTC
TRBD1,TRBV28,few,TRBJ1-5,CASSPGGGQPQHF,TGTGCCAGCAGTCCAGGGGGCGGACAGCCCCAGCATTTT
TRBD2,TRBV4-1,-,TRBJ2-1,CASSRPTSGSLDEQFF,TGCGCCAGCAGCCGCCCGACTAGCGGGAGTTTAGATGAGCAGTTCTTC
-,TRBV7-8,few,TRBJ1-6,CASSRQAGNSPLHF,TGTGCCAGCAGCCGACAGGCTGGGAATTCACCCCTCCACTTT
-,TRBV2,-,TRBJ2-1,CASSASQGSYNEQFF,TGTGCCAGCAGTGCGTCACAGGGCTCCTACAATGAGCAGTTCTTC
TRBD1,TRBV6-2/TRBV6-3,-,TRBJ2-7,CASSIPQGVYYEQYF,TGTGCCAGCAGTATACCCCAGGGGGTCTACTACGAGCAGTACTTC
-,TRBV3-1/TRBV3-2,-,TRBJ1-1,CASSPSAGTLEAFF,TGTGCCAGCAGCCCTTCCGCGGGCACCCTTGAAGCTTTCTTT
-,TRBV7-2,-,TRBJ1-2,CASSSTQAIGYGYTF,TGTGCCAGCAGCTCCACGCAAGCGATCGGCTATGGCTACACCTTC
-,TRBV19,-,TRBJ1-5,CASSIEFRPQHF,TGTGCCAGTAGTATAGAATTTCGGCCCCAGCATTTT
-,TRBV9,-,TRBJ2-3,CASSVAAAPTDTQYF,TGTGCCAGCAGCGTAGCCGCTGCGCCCACAGATACGCAGTATTTT